This TCR beta chain is drawn from a study of blood T cell repertoires in COVID-19. As for the study in general: Some COVID-19 samples were acute and others convalescent; all came from the United States, Italy and Spain.

Participant ages covered roughly 18 to 90 years across 24 US areas. Resolution of symptoms, clearance, or two negative PCRs was present in recovered Cohort 3 donors. Study processing details: Reference gene primers were amplified, and this amplification served to estimate nucleated cell counts. Data came from immunoSEQ multiplex PCR; TCRdb stores just in-frame clones and leaves some out. That table gives V, J and clone size, and the DNA gave D and trimming. Of 200,000 to 250,000 clones listed, 88% were seen once; the top ten hold under 3%. This receptor was obtained from a woman younger than 45 who had recovered from COVID-19. The material sequenced was PBMCs or T cells enriched from blood (not recorded which).

CDR3 DNA: TGCGCCAGCAGCTTACCCGGGACAGGGTACAATGAGCAGTTCTTC. It translates to CASSLPGTGYNEQFF. The chain uses TRBV5-1 and TRBJ2-1; 9 bases map to TRBD1. The CDR3 has 15 residues. V gave up 2 bases and J gave up 4 bases; unmatched junction bases: 4. CDR1 and CDR2 from the germline V gene are SGHRS and YFSETQ.